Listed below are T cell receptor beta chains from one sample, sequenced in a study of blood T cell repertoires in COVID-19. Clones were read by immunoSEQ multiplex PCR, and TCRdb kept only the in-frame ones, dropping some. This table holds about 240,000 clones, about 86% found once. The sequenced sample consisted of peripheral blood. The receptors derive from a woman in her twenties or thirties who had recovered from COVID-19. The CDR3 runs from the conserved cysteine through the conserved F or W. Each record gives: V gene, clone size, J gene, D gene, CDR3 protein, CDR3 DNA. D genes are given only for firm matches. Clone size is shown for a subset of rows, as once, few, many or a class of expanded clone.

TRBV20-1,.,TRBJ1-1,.,CSARLAVSAFF,TGCAGTGCTAGGTTGGCAGTCTCAGCTTTCTTT
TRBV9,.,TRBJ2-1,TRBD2,CASSDLGRGVRNEQFF,TGTGCCAGCAGCGACCTTGGACGGGGGGTAAGGAATGAGCAGTTCTTC
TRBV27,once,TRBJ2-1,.,CASSLWVRGGVEQFF,TGTGCCAGCAGTTTATGGGTGAGGGGGGGGGTTGAGCAGTTCTTC
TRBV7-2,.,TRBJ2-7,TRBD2,CASSSRRTSGGLKQYF,TGTGCCAGCAGTTCGCGCCGGACTAGCGGGGGGCTCAAGCAGTACTTC
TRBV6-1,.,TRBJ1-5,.,CASSEVGERNQPQHF,TGTGCCAGCAGTGAAGTTGGGGAGAGGAATCAGCCCCAGCATTTT
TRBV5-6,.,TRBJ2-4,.,CASRSGARASKNIQYF,TGTGCCAGCAGGTCAGGGGCCCGGGCGTCCAAAAACATTCAGTACTTC
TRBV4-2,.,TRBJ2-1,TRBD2,CASSPGSGTSYNEQFF,TGTGCCAGCAGCCCTGGGAGCGGGACGAGCTACAATGAGCAGTTCTTC
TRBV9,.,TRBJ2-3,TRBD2,CASSVETSGGWDTQYF,TGTGCCAGCAGCGTAGAAACTAGCGGGGGGTGGGATACGCAGTATTTT
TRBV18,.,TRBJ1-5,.,CASSRGDQPQHF,TGTGCCAGCTCGCGGGGTGATCAGCCCCAGCATTTT
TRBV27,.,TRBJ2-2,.,CASSLDERELFF,TGTGCCAGCAGTTTAGATGAGCGGGAGCTGTTTTTT
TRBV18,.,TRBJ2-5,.,CASSPSGDGETQYF,TGTGCCAGCTCACCTTCAGGGGATGGGGAGACCCAGTACTTC
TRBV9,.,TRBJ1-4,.,CASSVGNRDGTNEKLFF,TGTGCCAGCAGCGTAGGCAACAGGGATGGAACTAATGAAAAACTGTTTTTT
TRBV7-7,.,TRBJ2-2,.,CASSPLMNTGELFF,TGTGCCAGCAGCCCACTTATGAACACCGGGGAGCTGTTTTTT
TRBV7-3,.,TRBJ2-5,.,CASSYDGGGQETQYF,TGTGCCAGCAGCTACGACGGGGGAGGACAAGAGACCCAGTACTTC
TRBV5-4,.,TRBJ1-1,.,CASSLDPVNTEAFF,TGTGCCAGCAGCTTGGACCCAGTGAACACTGAAGCTTTCTTT
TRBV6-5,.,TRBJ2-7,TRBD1,CASSYSLTGRTYEQYF,TGTGCCAGCAGTTACTCGTTGACAGGGAGAACCTACGAGCAGTACTTC
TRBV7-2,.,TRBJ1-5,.,CASSLVGGSNQPQHF,TGTGCCAGCAGCTTAGTGGGGGGTAGCAATCAGCCCCAGCATTTT
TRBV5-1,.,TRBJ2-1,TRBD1,CASSETGSYNEQFF,TGCGCCAGCAGCGAGACAGGGTCCTACAATGAGCAGTTCTTC
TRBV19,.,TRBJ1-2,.,CASSIDGGVEVYGYTF,TGTGCCAGTAGTATTGACGGCGGTGTGGAGGTCTATGGCTACACCTTC
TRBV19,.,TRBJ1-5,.,CASSINRVSNQPQHF,TGTGCCAGTAGTATTAACAGGGTAAGCAATCAGCCCCAGCATTTT
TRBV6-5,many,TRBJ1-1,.,CASARGTEAFF,TGTGCCAGCGCCCGCGGCACTGAAGCTTTCTTT
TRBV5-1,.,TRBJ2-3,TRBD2,CASSSGLAGLDTQYF,TGCGCCAGCAGCTCGGGACTAGCGGGGTTAGATACGCAATATTTT
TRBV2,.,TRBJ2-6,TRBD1,CASIRQGSGANVLTF,TGTGCCAGCATCAGACAGGGCTCTGGGGCCAACGTCCTGACTTTC
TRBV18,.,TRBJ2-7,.,CASSPDSREQYF,TGTGCCAGCTCTCCCGACAGTCGCGAGCAGTACTTC
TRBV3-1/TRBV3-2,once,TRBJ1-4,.,CASSQDPGRREKLFF,TGTGCCAGCAGCCAAGACCCAGGGCGACGTGAAAAACTGTTTTTT
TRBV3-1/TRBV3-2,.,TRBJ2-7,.,CASSSGNSYEQYF,TGTGCCAGCAGCTCCGGGAACTCCTACGAGCAGTACTTC
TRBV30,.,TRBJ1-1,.,CAWSLQGSAFF,TGTGCCTGGAGTCTTCAGGGAAGTGCTTTCTTT
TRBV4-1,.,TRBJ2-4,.,CASSLSWLVVSKNIQYF,TGCGCCAGCAGCCTTTCGTGGCTCGTCGTGTCCAAAAACATTCAGTACTTC
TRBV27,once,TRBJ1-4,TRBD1,CASSSTRGRKEKLFF,TGTGCCAGCAGTTCGACCAGGGGGCGTAAAGAAAAACTGTTTTTT
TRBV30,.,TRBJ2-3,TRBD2,CAWRVSGGSFLGTDTQYF,TGTGCCTGGAGGGTTAGCGGGGGATCGTTTCTTGGCACAGATACGCAGTATTTT
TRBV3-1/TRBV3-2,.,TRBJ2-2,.,CASSPAGPSTGELFF,TGTGCCAGCAGCCCCGCCGGTCCGAGCACCGGGGAGCTGTTTTTT
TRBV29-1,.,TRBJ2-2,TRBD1,CSVSDRGFSNTGELFF,TGCAGCGTTTCCGACAGGGGGTTCTCGAACACCGGGGAGCTGTTTTTT
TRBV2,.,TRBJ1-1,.,CASSAQNTEAFF,TGTGCCAGCAGTGCCCAGAACACTGAAGCTTTCTTT
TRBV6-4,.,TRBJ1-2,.,CASSGPLGQPNEDVYTF,TGTGCCAGCAGTGGCCCATTGGGACAACCTAACGAGGATGTCTACACCTTC
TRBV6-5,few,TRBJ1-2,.,CASSRHGTDGPGYTF,TGTGCCAGCAGTCGACACGGGACTGACGGACCGGGCTACACCTTC
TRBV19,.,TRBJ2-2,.,CASSIYGGNTGELFF,TGTGCCAGTAGTATTTATGGAGGGAACACCGGGGAGCTGTTTTTT
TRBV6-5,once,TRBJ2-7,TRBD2,CASSSSGTYEQYF,TGTGCCAGCAGCTCTAGCGGAACCTACGAGCAGTACTTC
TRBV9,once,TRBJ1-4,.,CASSPQDSSNEKLFF,TGTGCCAGCAGCCCCCAGGACAGCTCTAATGAAAAACTGTTTTTT
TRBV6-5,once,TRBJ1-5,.,CASNGGGGNQPQHF,TGTGCCAGCAACGGCGGGGGTGGCAATCAGCCCCAGCATTTT
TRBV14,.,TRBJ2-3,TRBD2,CASSQLAGGYTQYF,TGTGCCAGCAGCCAATTAGCGGGAGGGTATACGCAGTATTTT
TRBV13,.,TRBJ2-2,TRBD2,CASSTRTSGGPATGELFF,TGTGCCAGCAGCACCAGGACTAGCGGGGGCCCCGCCACCGGGGAGCTGTTTTTT
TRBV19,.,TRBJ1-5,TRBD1,CASSSAGQGSQPQHF,TGTGCCAGTAGTTCAGCGGGACAGGGGTCACAGCCCCAGCATTTT
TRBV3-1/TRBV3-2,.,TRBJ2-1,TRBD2,CASSQASGGYNEQFF,TGTGCCAGCAGCCAAGCTAGCGGGGGTTACAATGAGCAGTTCTTC
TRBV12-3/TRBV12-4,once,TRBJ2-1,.,CASSLEEFNEQFF,TGTGCCAGCAGTTTAGAGGAGTTCAATGAGCAGTTCTTC
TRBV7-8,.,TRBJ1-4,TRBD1,CASSQGQGWGNEKLFF,TGTGCCAGCAGCCAGGGACAGGGATGGGGTAATGAAAAACTGTTTTTT
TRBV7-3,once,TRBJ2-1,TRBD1,CASSTQPLTGGYNEQFF,TGTGCCAGCAGCACACAACCCCTGACAGGGGGATACAATGAGCAGTTCTTC
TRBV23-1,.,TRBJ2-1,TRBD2,CASPASGGRHEQFF,TGCGCCAGCCCCGCTAGCGGGGGACGACATGAGCAGTTCTTC
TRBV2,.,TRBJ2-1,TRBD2,CASSETGGISGNEQFF,TGTGCCAGCAGTGAGACGGGGGGGATAAGCGGCAATGAGCAGTTCTTC